These T cell receptor beta chains were read from a single sample in a study of identical twins. TCRdb re-called the 5' RACE reads with MiXCR, one entry per CDR3 protein. The sample lists roughly 1,500,000 distinct CDR3 sequences; more than 30% were seen once. The sample consisted of cord blood. The origin of the receptors is a newborn girl in good health. Each CDR3 is given with its conserved first and last residue. A D gene is named only where the DNA matches it firmly. Clone sizes are given selectively: once, few, many, or a class where the clone is expanded.

J gene	D gene	clone size	V gene	CDR3 DNA	CDR3 protein
TRBJ2-1	NA	NA	TRBV3-1	TGTGCCAGCCGGCGACTGGGCAATGAGCAGTTCTTC	CASRRLGNEQFF
TRBJ2-5	NA	NA	TRBV5-1	TGCGCCAGCGGCTTGCTTCGGCAGGGGAGGGGAGAGACCCAGTACTTC	CASGLLRQGRGETQYF
TRBJ1-6	NA	NA	TRBV29-1	TGCAGCGTTGAACGGAGCTCCTATAATTCACCCCTCCACTTT	CSVERSSYNSPLHF
TRBJ1-5	NA	few	TRBV3-1	TGTGCCAGCAGCCAAGATCTCGGACCTGGAAATCAGCCCCAGCATTTT	CASSQDLGPGNQPQHF
TRBJ2-1	NA	NA	TRBV6-5	TGTGCCAGCAGTTACTCGAGAGCTATAGGGTGGGATGAGCAGTTCTTC	CASSYSRAIGWDEQFF
TRBJ2-3	TRBD2	NA	TRBV27	TGTGCCAGCAGACTTATAGCGGGGGGCCCCACAGATACGCAGTATTTT	CASRLIAGGPTDTQYF
TRBJ2-1	TRBD2	few	TRBV20-1	TGCAGTGCTTTGGGGGGGACTACAAATGAGCAGTTCTTC	CSALGGTTNEQFF
TRBJ2-3	TRBD2	NA	TRBV7-2	TGTGCCAGCAGATCAAGACTAGCGTCAGATACGCAGTATTTT	CASRSRLASDTQYF
TRBJ2-6	TRBD1	many	TRBV25-1	TGTGCCAGCAGTGAATATAAGGGACAGGTTGGGGCCAACGTCCTGACTTTC	CASSEYKGQVGANVLTF
TRBJ1-3	NA	NA	TRBV5-1	TGCGCCAGCAGCTTGGCCCCTCTCAACACCATATATTTT	CASSLAPLNTIYF
TRBJ1-2	NA	few	TRBV3-1	TGTGCCAGCAGCCAAGAAGGGTCCGGGTTCTATGGCTACACCTTC	CASSQEGSGFYGYTF
TRBJ2-3	TRBD2	NA	TRBV29-1	TGCAGCGCGGGACTAGTGAAGAGCACAGATACGCAGTATTTT	CSAGLVKSTDTQYF
TRBJ1-1	TRBD1	NA	TRBV25-1	TGTGCCAGCCGCAAGACAGGGGGGGAGACTGAAGCTTTCTTT	CASRKTGGETEAFF
TRBJ2-5	TRBD2	NA	TRBV25-1	TGTGCCAGCAGCGGGACTAGCGGACAAGGGTGCCAGTACTTC	CASSGTSGQGCQYF
TRBJ2-1	TRBD2	NA	TRBV19	TGTGCCAGTAAGTCTGGACTAGAGAACGATGAGCAGTTCTTC	CASKSGLENDEQFF
TRBJ1-5	TRBD1	NA	TRBV6-1	TGTGCCAGCAGTAAACCCGGAGGGGGCGGTCAGCCCCAGCATTTT	CASSKPGGGGQPQHF
TRBJ1-5	TRBD1	few	TRBV24-1	TGTGCCACCGGGGACAGCTTTAGCAATCAGCCCCAGCATTTT	CATGDSFSNQPQHF
TRBJ2-1	NA	once	TRBV20-1	TGCACGCCAACTAGTCCCAGCTCCTACAGTGAGCAGTTCTTC	CTPTSPSSYSEQFF
TRBJ1-1	TRBD1	few	TRBV5-6	TGTGCCAGCAGCTCGGGACAGCTTATGAACACTGAAGCTTTCTTT	CASSSGQLMNTEAFF
TRBJ2-7	NA	few	TRBV20-1	TGCAGTGCTACCAAGGGAAGGGAATACGAGCAGTACTTC	CSATKGREYEQYF
TRBJ1-1	NA	few	TRBV2	TGTGCCAGCAGCCGGGGAATCACTGAAGCTTTCTTT	CASSRGITEAFF
TRBJ1-2	TRBD1	few	TRBV29-1	TGCAGCGCCGAGGGTCGGGGACAGGGGGGCTATGGCTACACCTTC	CSAEGRGQGGYGYTF
TRBJ2-7	TRBD2	NA	TRBV5-1	TGCGCCAGCAGCTTCGAACTAGCGGCTTGCGAGCAGTACTTC	CASSFELAACEQYF
TRBJ1-1	NA	NA	TRBV7-9	TGTGCCAGCAGCTCCACTTGGGGACTGAACACTGAAGCTTTCTTT	CASSSTWGLNTEAFF
TRBJ2-5	NA	NA	TRBV28	TGTGCCAGCAGTTTCTCCAGCAGCCAAGAGACCCAGTACTTC	CASSFSSSQETQYF
TRBJ2-7	NA	NA	TRBV25-1	TGTGCCAGCAGTGAACCAGGGGATGAGCAGTACTTC	CASSEPGDEQYF
TRBJ2-1	NA	few	TRBV16	TGTGCCAGCAGCCCACTGGCGGCTCCTCACTACAATGAGCAGTTCTTC	CASSPLAAPHYNEQFF
TRBJ2-7	NA	NA	TRBV28	TGTGCCAGCAGTTCTCCCCCAAGCTCCTACGAGCAGTACTTC	CASSSPPSSYEQYF
TRBJ2-1	NA	few	TRBV5-1	TGCGCCAGCAGCGACACCGTCTACAATGAGCAGTTCTTC	CASSDTVYNEQFF
TRBJ2-1	NA	NA	TRBV7-8	TGTGCCAGCAGCTGGGACCAGAATGAGCAGTTCTTC	CASSWDQNEQFF
TRBJ2-7	NA	few	TRBV21-1	TGTGCCAGCAGCAAAGTCGAGACTAGGTGCTACGAGCAGTACTTC	CASSKVETRCYEQYF
TRBJ2-7	TRBD2	few	TRBV13	TGTGCCAGCAGCTTCTGGACTAGCGGGACCTACGAGCAGTACTTC	CASSFWTSGTYEQYF
TRBJ1-4	TRBD1	NA	TRBV5-6	TGTGCCAGCAGCGCGGGGACAGGGAAAAATGAAAAACTGTTTTTT	CASSAGTGKNEKLFF
TRBJ2-1	NA	NA	TRBV20-1	TGCAGTGCTAGAGATCGCCTAGCGCCGACCGATGAGCGGTTCTTC	CSARDRLAPTDERFF
TRBJ1-1	TRBD1	few	TRBV5-1	TGCGCCAGCCAAGGGGGCACGAACACTGAAGCTTTCTTT	CASQGGTNTEAFF
TRBJ1-4	NA	many	TRBV6-6	TGTGCCAGCAGTTATCCCAATGAAAAACTGTTTTTT	CASSYPNEKLFF
TRBJ2-3	TRBD1	NA	TRBV11-3	TGTGCCAGCAGCTCCGGACAGGGAAGGGGGACAGATACGCAGTATTTT	CASSSGQGRGTDTQYF
TRBJ2-7	NA	few	TRBV20-1	TGCAGTGCTAGAGTTGCGGAGGACTCCTACGAGCAGTACTTC	CSARVAEDSYEQYF
TRBJ2-3	TRBD2	NA	TRBV27	TGTGCCAGCAGTTTATCTGCTAGCGGGAGGGCAGATACGCAGTATTTT	CASSLSASGRADTQYF
TRBJ1-1	TRBD1	NA	TRBV7-2	TGTGCCAGCAGCTTAGCGGTGACAGGGCCCACTGAAGCTTTCTTT	CASSLAVTGPTEAFF
TRBJ2-7	NA	NA	TRBV30	TGTGCCTGGAGCTTTGGAGGGGGGGACGAGCAGTACTTC	CAWSFGGGDEQYF
TRBJ2-5	TRBD1	NA	TRBV18	TGTGCCAGCTCACCGTGGACAGGGGGGCAAGAGACCCAGTACTTC	CASSPWTGGQETQYF
TRBJ2-1	TRBD2	few	TRBV5-1	TGCGCCAGCAGCTTGGTCGTAGCGGGCAATTACAATGAGCAGTTCTTC	CASSLVVAGNYNEQFF
TRBJ2-2	TRBD2	once	TRBV24-1	TGTGCCACCAGTGATCGGTCCGGGACTAGCGAGAACACCGGGGAGCTGTTTTTT	CATSDRSGTSENTGELFF
TRBJ1-6	NA	few	TRBV4-2	TGTGCCAGCAGCCGCCCCCAGGGTTCACCCCTCCACTTT	CASSRPQGSPLHF
TRBJ1-1	NA	NA	TRBV29-1	TGCAGCGTCTTGACAGGGAACACTGAAGCTTTCTTT	CSVLTGNTEAFF
TRBJ1-2	NA	NA	TRBV18	TGTGCCAGCCCCCTGGGCGTCCCATATGGCTACACCTTC	CASPLGVPYGYTF
TRBJ2-3	NA	few	TRBV2	TGTGCCAGCAGTGAAGCCGACGATACGCAGTATTTT	CASSEADDTQYF
TRBJ2-1	TRBD2	NA	TRBV20-1	TGCAGTGCGCTTAGCGGGACCCGCTCCTACAATGAGCAGTTCTTC	CSALSGTRSYNEQFF
TRBJ2-5	TRBD1	NA	TRBV11-1	TGTGCCAGCAGCTGGGACAGGCGCAATGAGCAGTACTTC	CASSWDRRNEQYF
TRBJ2-2	TRBD2	NA	TRBV7-2	TGTGCCAGCACCAGAAACCTAGCGGGCAACACCGGGGAGCTGTTTTTT	CASTRNLAGNTGELFF
TRBJ2-7	TRBD2	NA	TRBV20-1	TGCAGTGCCACTAGACTAGCGGGGCGCGATCAAGAATCCTACGAGCAGTACTTC	CSATRLAGRDQESYEQYF
TRBJ2-1	NA	NA	TRBV4-1	TGCGCCAGCAGCTCCGACGTGTTGGGGGGCTCCTACAATGAGCAGTTCTTC	CASSSDVLGGSYNEQFF
TRBJ1-5	NA	few	TRBV20-1	TGCAGTGCAGGGCTCTATAGCAATCAGCCCCAGCATTTT	CSAGLYSNQPQHF
TRBJ2-4	NA	few	TRBV30	TGTGCCTGGAGTGTACGTCCCTTTTTAGCCAAAAACATTCAGTACTTC	CAWSVRPFLAKNIQYF
TRBJ2-4	TRBD2	NA	TRBV20-1	TGCAGTGCTAGGGAAGCGGGGGAAGCCCAGTACTTC	CSAREAGEAQYF